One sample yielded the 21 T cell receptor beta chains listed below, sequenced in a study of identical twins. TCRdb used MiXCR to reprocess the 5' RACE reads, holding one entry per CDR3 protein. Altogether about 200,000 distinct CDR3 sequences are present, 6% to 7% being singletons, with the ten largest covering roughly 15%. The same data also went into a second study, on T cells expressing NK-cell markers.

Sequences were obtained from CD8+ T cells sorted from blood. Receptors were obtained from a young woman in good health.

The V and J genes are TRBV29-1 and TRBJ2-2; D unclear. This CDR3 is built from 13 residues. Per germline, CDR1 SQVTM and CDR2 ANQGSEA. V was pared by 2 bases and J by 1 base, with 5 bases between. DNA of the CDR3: TGCAGCGTTGAACAACGGAACACCGGGGAGCTGTTTTTT. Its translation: CSVEQRNTGELFF.

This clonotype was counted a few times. The CDR3 coding sequence is TGTGCCACCGGGACAGGGAGTCACGGGGAGCTGTTTTTT. It yields the protein CATGTGSHGELFF. This chain links TRBV15 with TRBJ2-2, with 9 bases matching TRBD1. The CDR3 length is 13 residues. CDR1 is LNHNV, CDR2 YYDKDF, per germline (reference sequence). The trim removed 8 bases at V and 7 bases at J, leaving 5 bases unmatched. Together with reference TRBV15 and TRBJ2-2, the CDR3 gives the full variable domain: DAMVIQNPRYQVTQFGKPVTLSCSQTLNHNVMYWYQQKSSQAPKLLFHYYDKDFNNEADTPDNFQSRRPNTSFCFLDIRSPGLGDTAMYLCATGTGSHGELFFGEGSRLTVL.

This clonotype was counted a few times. CDR3 sequence (DNA): TGTGCCAGCAGTGACCGGACAGGCGCTGAAGCTTTCTTT. Translated: CASSDRTGAEAFF. The chain combines TRBV2 with TRBJ1-1; 7 positions agree with TRBD1. This CDR3 is 13 amino acids long. CDR1 SNHLY and CDR2 FYNNEI come from the germline V gene. V shed 3 bases and J 6 bases; nucleotides not matched to a gene: 4.

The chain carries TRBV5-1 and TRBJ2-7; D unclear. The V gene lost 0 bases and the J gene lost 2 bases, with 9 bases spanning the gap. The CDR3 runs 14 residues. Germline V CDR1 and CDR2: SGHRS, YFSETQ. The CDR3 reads CASSLDPQTYEQYF. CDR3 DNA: TGCGCCAGCAGCTTGGACCCCCAAACCTACGAGCAGTACTTC. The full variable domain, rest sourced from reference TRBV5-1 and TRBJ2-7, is KAGVTQTPRYLIKTRGQQVTLSCSPISGHRSVSWYQQTPGQGLQFLFEYFSETQRNKGNFPGRFSGRQFSNSRSEMNVSTLELGDSALYLCASSLDPQTYEQYFGPGTRLTVT.

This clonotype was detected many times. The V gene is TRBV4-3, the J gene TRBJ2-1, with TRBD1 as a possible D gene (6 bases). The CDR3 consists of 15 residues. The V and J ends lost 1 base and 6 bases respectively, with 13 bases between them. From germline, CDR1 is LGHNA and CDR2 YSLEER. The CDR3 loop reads CASSQAEGGPNEQFF. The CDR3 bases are TGCGCCAGCAGCCAAGCAGAAGGGGGTCCCAATGAGCAGTTCTTC.

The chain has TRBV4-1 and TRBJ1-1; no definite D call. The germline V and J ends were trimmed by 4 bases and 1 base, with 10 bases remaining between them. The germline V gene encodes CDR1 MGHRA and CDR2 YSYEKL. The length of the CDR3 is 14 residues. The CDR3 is CASSPLVGNTEAFF. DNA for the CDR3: TGCGCCAGCAGCCCCTTAGTGGGGAACACTGAAGCTTTCTTT.

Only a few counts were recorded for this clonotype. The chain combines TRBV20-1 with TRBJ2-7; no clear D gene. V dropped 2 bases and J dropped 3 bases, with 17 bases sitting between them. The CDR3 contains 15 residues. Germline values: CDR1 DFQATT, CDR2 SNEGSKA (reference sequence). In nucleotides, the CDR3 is TGCAGTGCTAGAAGCTTTGGCACTAACCACTACGAGCAGTACTTC. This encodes CSARSFGTNHYEQYF.

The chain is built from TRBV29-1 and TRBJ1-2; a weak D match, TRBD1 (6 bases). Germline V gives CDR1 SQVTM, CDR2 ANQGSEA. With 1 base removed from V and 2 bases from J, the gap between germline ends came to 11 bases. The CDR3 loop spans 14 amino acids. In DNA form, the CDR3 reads TGCAGCGTTGAAGGCCCCGGACAGAACTATGGCTACACCTTC. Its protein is CSVEGPGQNYGYTF.

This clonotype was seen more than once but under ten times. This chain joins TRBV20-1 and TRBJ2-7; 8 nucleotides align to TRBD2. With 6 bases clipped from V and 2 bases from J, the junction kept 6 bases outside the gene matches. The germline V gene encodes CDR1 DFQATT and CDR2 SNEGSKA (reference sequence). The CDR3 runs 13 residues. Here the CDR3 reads CSALRGETYEQYF. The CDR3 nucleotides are TGCAGTGCGCTGCGGGGGGAAACCTACGAGCAGTACTTC.

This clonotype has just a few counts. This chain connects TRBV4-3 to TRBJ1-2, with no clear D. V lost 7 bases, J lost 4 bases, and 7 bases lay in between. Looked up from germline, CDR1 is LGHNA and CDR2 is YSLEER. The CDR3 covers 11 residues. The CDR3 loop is CASNSGYGYTF. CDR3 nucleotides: TGCGCCAGCAATTCGGGCTATGGCTACACCTTC.

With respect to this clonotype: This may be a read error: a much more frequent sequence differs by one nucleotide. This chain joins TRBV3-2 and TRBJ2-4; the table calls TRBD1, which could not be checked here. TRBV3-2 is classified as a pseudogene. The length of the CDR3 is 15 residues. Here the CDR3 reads CASTHPRAGLSIQYF. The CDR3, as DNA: TGTGCCAGCACCCATCCACGCGCAGGGCTCAGCATTCAGTACTTC.

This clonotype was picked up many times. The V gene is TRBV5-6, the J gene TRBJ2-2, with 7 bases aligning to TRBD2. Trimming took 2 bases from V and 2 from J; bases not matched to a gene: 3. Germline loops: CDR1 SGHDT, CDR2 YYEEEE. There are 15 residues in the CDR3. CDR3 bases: TGTGCCAGCAGCTTTAAGGGACTAAACACCGGGGAGCTGTTTTTT. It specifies CASSFKGLNTGELFF.

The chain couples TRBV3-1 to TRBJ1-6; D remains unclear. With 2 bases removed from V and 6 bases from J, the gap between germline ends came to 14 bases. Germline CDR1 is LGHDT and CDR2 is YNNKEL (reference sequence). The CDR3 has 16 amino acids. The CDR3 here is CASSQNKGKFNSPLHF. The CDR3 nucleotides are TGTGCCAGCAGCCAAAATAAGGGCAAATTTAATTCACCCCTCCACTTT.

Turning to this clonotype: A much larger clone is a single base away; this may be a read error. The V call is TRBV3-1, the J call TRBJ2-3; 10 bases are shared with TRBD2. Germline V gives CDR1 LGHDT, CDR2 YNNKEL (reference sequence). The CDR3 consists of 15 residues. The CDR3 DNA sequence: TGTGCCAGCAGTCCCGGGACTAGCGATCCAGATACGCTGTATTTT. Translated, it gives CASSPGTSDPDTLYF.

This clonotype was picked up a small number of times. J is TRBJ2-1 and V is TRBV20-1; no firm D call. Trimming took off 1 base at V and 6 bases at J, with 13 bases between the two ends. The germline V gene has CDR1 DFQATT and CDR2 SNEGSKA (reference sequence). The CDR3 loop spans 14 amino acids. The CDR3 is CSARGNLWGNEQFF. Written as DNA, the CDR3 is TGCAGTGCTAGAGGAAACCTTTGGGGCAATGAGCAGTTCTTC.

CDR3: CASSLIPGPVGETQYF. DNA of the CDR3: TGTGCCAGCAGTCTGATACCGGGGCCAGTGGGAGAGACCCAGTACTTC. This chain links TRBV3-1 with TRBJ2-5; either TRBD1 or TRBD2 may supply D (5 bases each). Per the germline V gene, CDR1 is LGHDT and CDR2 is YNNKEL (reference sequence). The CDR3 sequence is 16 residues long. Trimming took 6 bases from V and 4 from J, leaving 21 bases between them.

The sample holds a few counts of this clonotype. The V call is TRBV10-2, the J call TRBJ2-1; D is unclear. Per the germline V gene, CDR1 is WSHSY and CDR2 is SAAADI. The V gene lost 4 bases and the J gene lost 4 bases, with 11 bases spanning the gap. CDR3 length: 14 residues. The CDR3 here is CASSVDLSYNEQFF. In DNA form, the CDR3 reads TGCGCCAGCAGTGTAGACTTATCTTACAATGAGCAGTTCTTC.

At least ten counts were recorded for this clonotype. The CDR3 spells CASSLQLGNEQFF. The CDR3 nucleotides read TGTGCCAGCAGTTTACAGCTGGGCAATGAGCAGTTCTTC. The chain uses TRBV12-3 or TRBV12-4 and TRBJ2-1; D not certain. The V gene lost 2 bases and the J gene lost 6 bases, with 8 bases spanning the gap. This CDR3 is built from 13 residues.

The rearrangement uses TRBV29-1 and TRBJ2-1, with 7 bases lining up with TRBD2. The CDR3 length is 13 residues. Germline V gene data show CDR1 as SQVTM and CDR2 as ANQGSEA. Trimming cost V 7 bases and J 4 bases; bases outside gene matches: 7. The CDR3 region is CSAHPGLYNEQFF. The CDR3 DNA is TGCAGCGCCCACCCGGGACTATACAATGAGCAGTTCTTC.

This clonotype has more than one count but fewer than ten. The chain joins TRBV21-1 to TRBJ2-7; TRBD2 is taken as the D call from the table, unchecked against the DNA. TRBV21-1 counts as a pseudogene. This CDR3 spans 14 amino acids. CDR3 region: CASSPGGGPREQYF. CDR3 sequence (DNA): TGTGCCAGCAGCCCGGGGGGGGGTCCGCGCGAGCAGTACTTC.

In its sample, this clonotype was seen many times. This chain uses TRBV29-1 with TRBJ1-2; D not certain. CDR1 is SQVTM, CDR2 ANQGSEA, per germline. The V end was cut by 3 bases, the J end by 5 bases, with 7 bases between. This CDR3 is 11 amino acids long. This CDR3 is CSVETRYGYTF. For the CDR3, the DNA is TGCAGCGTTGAGACTAGATATGGCTACACCTTC.